These 21 T cell receptor beta chains were sequenced from one sample in a study of blood T cell repertoires in COVID-19. Produced via immunoSEQ multiplex PCR; TCRdb's table is partial and in-frame only. Of roughly 200,000 clones listed, about four fifths are singletons. What was sequenced was peripheral blood. These receptors all stem from a man aged 55-75 years with acute or convalescent COVID-19.

V and J are TRBV19 and TRBJ1-4, with a possible D match to TRBD1 (6 bases). CDR1 and CDR2 (germline): LNHDA, SQIVND (reference sequence). V was cut by 6 bases and J by 4 bases, with 12 bases left in between. This CDR3 is built from 14 residues. CDR3 DNA: TGTGCCAGTAGCCCGGGACAAAGTAATGAAAAACTGTTTTTT. Its translation is CASSPGQSNEKLFF.

The V call is TRBV27, the J call TRBJ2-1; 7 nucleotides line up with TRBD2. Germline V gene data show CDR1 as MNHEY and CDR2 as SMNVEV (reference sequence). Trimming took 8 bases from V and 3 from J; bases not matched to a gene: 4. The CDR3 totals 13 residues. CDR3 loop: CASLSGNYNEQFF. In DNA, the CDR3 is TGTGCCAGCCTAAGCGGGAACTACAATGAGCAGTTCTTC.

In this sample, this clone turned up once. The chain combines TRBV25-1 with TRBJ2-7; D gene uncertain. The germline V gene encodes CDR1 MGHDK and CDR2 SYGVNS. The CDR3 loop spans 14 amino acids. V lost 0 bases to trimming and J lost 3 bases, with 9 bases between them. The CDR3: CASSEYPGYYEQYF. For the CDR3, the DNA is TGTGCCAGCAGTGAATATCCAGGCTACTACGAGCAGTACTTC.

V usage is TRBV6-5 and J usage is TRBJ2-7; 11 nucleotides line up with TRBD1. V lost 11 bases, J lost 5 bases, and 2 bases stayed unmatched. The germline CDR1 and CDR2 sequences are MNHEY and SVGAGI. The CDR3 has 11 amino acids. The CDR3 is CAGGQGDEQYF. Written as DNA, the CDR3 is TGTGCCGGGGGACAGGGGGACGAGCAGTACTTC.

This rearrangement joins TRBV7-9 to TRBJ2-4; D is perhaps TRBD2 (5 bases). The ends were cut back, 5 bases at V and 2 bases at J, with 13 bases in the middle. The CDR3 runs 15 residues. Germline CDR1 is SEHNR and CDR2 is FQNEAQ (reference sequence). The CDR3 region is CASSRPGYPKNIQYF. For the CDR3, the DNA is TGTGCCAGCAGCCGCCCGGGGTATCCCAAAAACATTCAGTACTTC. The full variable domain, with the rest looked up from reference TRBV7-9 and TRBJ2-4, is DTGVSQNPRHKITKRGQNVTFRCDPISEHNRLYWYRQTLGQGPEFLTYFQNEAQLEKSRLLSDRFSAERPKGSFSTLEIQRTEQGDSAMYLCASSRPGYPKNIQYFGAGTRLSVL.

The chain's CDR3 is CASRLASPYEQYF. In DNA, the CDR3 is TGTGCCAGCAGACTAGCATCTCCCTACGAGCAGTACTTC. The chain combines TRBV7-2 with TRBJ2-7, with a weak D call TRBD2 (6 bases). Trimming stripped 6 bases from V and 2 bases from J, with 11 bases between. Germline values: CDR1 SGHTA, CDR2 FQGNSA. This CDR3 has 13 amino acids.

V gene TRBV19 combines with J gene TRBJ1-3, with 7 bases that match TRBD1. The CDR3 loop spans 14 amino acids. Germline CDR1 and CDR2: LNHDA and SQIVND (reference sequence). The V and J ends lost 6 bases and 5 bases, in that order; junction bases with no gene match: 7. This chain's CDR3 is CASRRTGGRNTIYF. The DNA of the CDR3 is TGTGCCAGTAGAAGGACAGGCGGAAGAAACACCATATATTTT.

V and J are TRBV3-1 (or the pseudogene TRBV3-2) and TRBJ1-6; a weak D match, TRBD1 (5 bases). The germline gives CDR1 LGHDT, CDR2 YNNKEL (reference sequence). Trimming removed 1 base at V and 7 bases at J, with 8 bases between. The CDR3 is 14 residues long. CDR3 sequence (DNA): TGTGCCAGCAGCCAAGGGGGCCTGAATTCACCCCTCCACTTT. Residues: CASSQGGLNSPLHF.

V gene TRBV7-8 combines with J gene TRBJ2-1; D is perhaps TRBD1 (6 bases). The CDR3 length is 13 residues. Germline-derived CDR1 and CDR2 are SGHVS and FQNEAQ. V was pared by 5 bases and J by 6 bases, with 11 bases between. The CDR3, as DNA: TGTGCCAGCAGCCGAACGGACAGCAATGAGCAGTTCTTC. This codes for CASSRTDSNEQFF.

The chain is built from TRBV7-6 and TRBJ1-3; maybe TRBD1 (5 bases). V was trimmed by 5 bases and J by 2 bases, leaving 13 bases between them. Germline values: CDR1 SGHVS, CDR2 FNYEAQ. The CDR3 is 15 amino acids. CDR3 region: CASSPRPTAGNTIYF. The CDR3 DNA is TGTGCCAGCAGCCCCCGTCCGACAGCTGGAAACACCATATATTTT.

The chain joins TRBV3-1 (or the pseudogene TRBV3-2) to TRBJ2-7; D perhaps matches TRBD2 (5 bases). CDR1 is LGHDT, CDR2 YNNKEL, per germline (reference sequence). This CDR3 region has 12 residues. The V end was cut by 5 bases, the J end by 8 bases, with 13 bases between. In DNA, the CDR3 is TGTGCCAGCAGCTCACTAGATGGCAAGCAGTACTTC. This codes for CASSSLDGKQYF.

The rearrangement joins TRBV5-5 to TRBJ2-2; TRBD2 agrees at 7 bases. V lost 1 base, J lost 1 base, and 4 bases stayed unmatched. The CDR3 runs 16 residues. The germline V gene has CDR1 SGHKS and CDR2 YYEKEE (reference sequence). The CDR3 DNA reads TGTGCCAGCAGCTTGTCTGGGGGGGAGAACACCGGGGAGCTGTTTTTT. Its protein product is CASSLSGGENTGELFF.

The chain employs TRBV2 and TRBJ2-1; TRBD2 matches 12 bases. V was pared by 6 bases and J by 6 bases, with 6 bases of the junction left unmatched. Germline values: CDR1 SNHLY, CDR2 FYNNEI. The CDR3 is made up of 15 amino acids. The CDR3 loop reads CASSRGLAGGNEQFF. The CDR3, as DNA: TGTGCCAGCAGCCGGGGACTAGCGGGCGGCAATGAGCAGTTCTTC.

The rearrangement links TRBV10-3 to TRBJ1-3, with D possibly TRBD1 on 6 matching bases. Germline assignment: CDR1 ENHRY and CDR2 SYGVKD. This CDR3 comprises 14 residues. V lost 3 bases to trimming and J lost 4 bases, with 10 bases between them. The CDR3 DNA reads as TGTGCCATCAGTGACCCAGGGGCAGGAAACACCATATATTTT. This sequence encodes CAISDPGAGNTIYF.

The sample holds a few counts of this clone. The J gene is TRBJ2-3, the V gene TRBV27; weak D call: TRBD2 (6 bases). V gave up 11 bases and J gave up 2 bases, with 20 bases separating them. Germline V gene sequence: CDR1 MNHEY, CDR2 SMNVEV (reference sequence). The CDR3 loop spans 15 amino acids. In nucleotides, the CDR3 is TGTGCCGTCGGGAGTCAGCTCGATCCCACAGATACGCAGTATTTT. Its protein product is CAVGSQLDPTDTQYF.

This clone has a single count. The gene calls are TRBV6-5 and TRBJ1-4, with 8 bases fitting TRBD1. Trimming took 6 bases from V and 2 from J; bases not matched to a gene: 5. The germline CDR1 and CDR2 sequences are MNHEY and SVGAGI. The CDR3 consists of 15 residues. This chain's CDR3 is CASRDRGWTNEKLFF. The CDR3 region has the DNA TGTGCCAGCAGAGACAGGGGTTGGACTAATGAAAAACTGTTTTTT.

The chain has TRBV5-1 and TRBJ2-1; D perhaps matches TRBD2 (5 bases). V lost 0 bases, J lost 2 bases, and 9 bases lay in between. The CDR3 spans 15 residues. Germline loops: CDR1 SGHRS, CDR2 YFSETQ. The CDR3 is CASSLGGFTYNEQFF. The CDR3 nucleotides read TGCGCCAGCAGCTTGGGCGGGTTCACCTACAATGAGCAGTTCTTC. Filled out from reference TRBV5-1 and TRBJ2-1, the complete variable domain reads KAGVTQTPRYLIKTRGQQVTLSCSPISGHRSVSWYQQTPGQGLQFLFEYFSETQRNKGNFPGRFSGRQFSNSRSEMNVSTLELGDSALYLCASSLGGFTYNEQFFGPGTRLTVL.

J is TRBJ2-1 and V is TRBV6-5, with D unclear. From germline, CDR1 is MNHEY and CDR2 SVGAGI. The CDR3 contains 15 residues. V was shortened by 5 bases and J by 7 bases, with 18 bases between the two germline ends. CDR3 residues: CASSMSGSRSNEQFF. CDR3 sequence (DNA): TGTGCCAGCAGTATGTCTGGGTCTAGGTCGAATGAGCAGTTCTTC.

This clone was seen at least ten times. The V gene is TRBV10-2, the J gene TRBJ2-7, with TRBD1 as a possible D gene (6 bases). V lost 6 bases to trimming and J lost 5 bases, with 8 bases between them. Per the germline V gene, CDR1 is WSHSY and CDR2 is SAAADI. The CDR3 runs 11 residues. CDR3 region: CASRQGDEQYF. The CDR3, as DNA: TGCGCCAGCAGACAGGGTGACGAGCAGTACTTC.

The V gene is TRBV19, the J gene TRBJ1-5; D remains ambiguous. This CDR3 contains 15 residues. V was cut by 3 bases and J by 3 bases, with 12 bases left in between. The germline gives CDR1 LNHDA, CDR2 SQIVND (reference sequence). The CDR3 coding sequence is TGTGCCAGTAGTATCGTGGCAGGCTCCAATCAGCCCCAGCATTTT. Protein sequence: CASSIVAGSNQPQHF.

The CDR3 nucleotides are TGTGCCAGCAATTCCCAGGGTACCGGCACCGGGGAGCTGTTTTTT. Translated: CASNSQGTGTGELFF. This chain joins TRBV27 and TRBJ2-2, with D perhaps matching TRBD1 (5 bases). V lost 7 bases, J lost 4 bases, and 16 bases lay in between. The CDR3 extends over 15 amino acids. Germline lookup yields CDR1 MNHEY and CDR2 SMNVEV (reference sequence).